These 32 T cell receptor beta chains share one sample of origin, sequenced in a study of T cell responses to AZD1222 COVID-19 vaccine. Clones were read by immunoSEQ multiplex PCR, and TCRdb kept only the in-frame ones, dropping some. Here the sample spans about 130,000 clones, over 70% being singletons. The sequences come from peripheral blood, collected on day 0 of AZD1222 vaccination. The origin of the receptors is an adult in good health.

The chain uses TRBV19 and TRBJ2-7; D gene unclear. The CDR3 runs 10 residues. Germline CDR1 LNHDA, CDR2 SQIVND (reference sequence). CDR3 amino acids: CASGRDEQYF. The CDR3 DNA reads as TGTGCGAGTGGACGGGACGAGCAGTACTTC.

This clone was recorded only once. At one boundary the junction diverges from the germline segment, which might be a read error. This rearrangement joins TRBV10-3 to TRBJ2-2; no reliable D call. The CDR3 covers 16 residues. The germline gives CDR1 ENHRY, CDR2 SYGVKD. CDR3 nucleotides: TGTGCCCTCAGTGATAGCCGCAGCTCGAACACCGGGGAGCTGTTTTTT. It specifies CALSDSRSSNTGELFF.

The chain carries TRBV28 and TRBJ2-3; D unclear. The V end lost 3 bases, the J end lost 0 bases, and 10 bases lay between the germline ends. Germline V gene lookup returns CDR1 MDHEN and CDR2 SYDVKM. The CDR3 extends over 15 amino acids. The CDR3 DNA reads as TGTGCCAGCAGTTTGGCGGAATCTAGCACAGATACGCAGTATTTT. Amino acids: CASSLAESSTDTQYF.

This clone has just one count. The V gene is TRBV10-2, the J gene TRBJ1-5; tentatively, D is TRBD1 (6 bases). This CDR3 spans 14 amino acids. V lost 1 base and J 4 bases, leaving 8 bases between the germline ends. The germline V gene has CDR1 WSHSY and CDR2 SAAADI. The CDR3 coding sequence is TGCGCCAGCAGTGAGTGGGGACATAATCAGCCCCAGCATTTT. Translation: CASSEWGHNQPQHF.

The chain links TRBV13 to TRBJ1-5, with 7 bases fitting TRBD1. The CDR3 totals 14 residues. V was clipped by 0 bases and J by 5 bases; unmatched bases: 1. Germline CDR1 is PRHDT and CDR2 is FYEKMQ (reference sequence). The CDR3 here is CASSLGQGDQPQHF. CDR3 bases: TGTGCCAGCAGCTTAGGGCAGGGGGATCAGCCCCAGCATTTT. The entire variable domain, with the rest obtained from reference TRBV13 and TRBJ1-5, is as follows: AAGVIQSPRHLIKEKRETATLKCYPIPRHDTVYWYQQGPGQDPQFLISFYEKMQSDKGSIPDRFSAQQFSDYHSELNMSSLELGDSALYFCASSLGQGDQPQHFGDGTRLSIL.

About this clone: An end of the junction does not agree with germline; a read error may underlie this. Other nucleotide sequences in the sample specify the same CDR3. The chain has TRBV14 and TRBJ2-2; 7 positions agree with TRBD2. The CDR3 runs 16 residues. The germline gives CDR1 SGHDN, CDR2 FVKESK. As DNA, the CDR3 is TGTGCCAGTAGCCAATATGCTAGCGGGAACACCGGGGAGCTGTTTTTT. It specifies CASSQYASGNTGELFF.

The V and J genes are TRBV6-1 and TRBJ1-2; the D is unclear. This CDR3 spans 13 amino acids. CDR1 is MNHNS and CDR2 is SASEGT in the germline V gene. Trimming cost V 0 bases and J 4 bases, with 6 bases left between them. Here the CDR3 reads CASSEAMVYGYTF. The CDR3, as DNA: TGTGCCAGCAGTGAAGCGATGGTCTATGGCTACACCTTC.

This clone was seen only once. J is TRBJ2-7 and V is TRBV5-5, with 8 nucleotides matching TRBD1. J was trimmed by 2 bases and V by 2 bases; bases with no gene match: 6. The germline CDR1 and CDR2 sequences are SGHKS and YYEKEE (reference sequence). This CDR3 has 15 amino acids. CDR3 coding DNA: TGTGCCAGCAGCTTTCAGGGGGCGCAGACCTACGAGCAGTACTTC. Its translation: CASSFQGAQTYEQYF.

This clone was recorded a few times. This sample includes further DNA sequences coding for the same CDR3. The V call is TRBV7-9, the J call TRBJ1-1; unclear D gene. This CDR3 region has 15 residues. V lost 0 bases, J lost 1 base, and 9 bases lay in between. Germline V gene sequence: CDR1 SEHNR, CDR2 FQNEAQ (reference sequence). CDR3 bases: TGTGCCAGCAGCTTAGCGCTCGCGGGGAACACTGAAGCTTTCTTT. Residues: CASSLALAGNTEAFF. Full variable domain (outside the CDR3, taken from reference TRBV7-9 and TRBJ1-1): DTGVSQNPRHKITKRGQNVTFRCDPISEHNRLYWYRQTLGQGPEFLTYFQNEAQLEKSRLLSDRFSAERPKGSFSTLEIQRTEQGDSAMYLCASSLALAGNTEAFFGQGTRLTVV.

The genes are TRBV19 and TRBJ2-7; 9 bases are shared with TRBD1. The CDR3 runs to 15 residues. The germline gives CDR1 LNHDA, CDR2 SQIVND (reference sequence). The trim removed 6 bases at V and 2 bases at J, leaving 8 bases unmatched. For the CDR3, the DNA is TGTGCCAGTAGACACGAGGGGACAGGGACCTACGAGCAGTACTTC. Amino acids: CASRHEGTGTYEQYF.

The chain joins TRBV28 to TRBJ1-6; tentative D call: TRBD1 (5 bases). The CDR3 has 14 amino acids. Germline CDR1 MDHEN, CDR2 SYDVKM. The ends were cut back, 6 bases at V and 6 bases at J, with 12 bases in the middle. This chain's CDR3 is CASSLTEFNSPLHF. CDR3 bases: TGTGCCAGCAGCTTGACAGAATTTAATTCACCCCTCCACTTT.

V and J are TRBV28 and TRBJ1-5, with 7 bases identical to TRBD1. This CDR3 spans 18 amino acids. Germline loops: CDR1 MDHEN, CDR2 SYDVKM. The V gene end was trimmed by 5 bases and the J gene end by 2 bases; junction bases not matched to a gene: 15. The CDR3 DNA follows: TGTGCCAGCAGTCCCGGGGGCAGGGGGGGATACGGCAATCAGCCCCAGCATTTT. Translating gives CASSPGGRGGYGNQPQHF.

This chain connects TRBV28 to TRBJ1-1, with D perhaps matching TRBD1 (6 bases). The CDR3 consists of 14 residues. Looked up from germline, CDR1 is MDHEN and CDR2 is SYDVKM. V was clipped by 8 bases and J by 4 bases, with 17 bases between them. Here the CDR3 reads CASGIQGGRTEAFF. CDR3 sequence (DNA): TGTGCCAGCGGAATACAGGGAGGTCGCACTGAAGCTTTCTTT.

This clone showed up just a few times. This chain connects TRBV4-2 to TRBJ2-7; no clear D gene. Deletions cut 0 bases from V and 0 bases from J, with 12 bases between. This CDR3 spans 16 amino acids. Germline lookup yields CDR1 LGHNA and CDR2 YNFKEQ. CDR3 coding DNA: TGTGCCAGCAGCCAAGATGGTCAGGTCCCCTCCTACGAGCAGTACTTC. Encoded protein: CASSQDGQVPSYEQYF.

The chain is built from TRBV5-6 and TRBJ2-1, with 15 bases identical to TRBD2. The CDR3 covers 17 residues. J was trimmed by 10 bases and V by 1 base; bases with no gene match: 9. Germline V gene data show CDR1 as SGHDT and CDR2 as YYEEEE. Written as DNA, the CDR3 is TGTGCCAGCAGCTTGCCCCCTGGACTAGCGGGAGGGGGCGAGCAGTTCTTC. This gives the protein CASSLPPGLAGGGEQFF. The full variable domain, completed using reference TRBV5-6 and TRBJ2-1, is DAGVTQSPTHLIKTRGQQVTLRCSPKSGHDTVSWYQQALGQGPQFIFQYYEEEERQRGNFPDRFSGHQFPNYSSELNVNALLLGDSALYLCASSLPPGLAGGGEQFFGPGTRLTVL.

CDR3 bases: TGCAGCGTTGATGGTATTGGGGACACAGATACGCAGTATTTT. Translating it yields CSVDGIGDTDTQYF. V gene TRBV29-1 combines with J gene TRBJ2-3, with D unresolved. Germline V lookup: CDR1 SQVTM, CDR2 ANQGSEA. CDR3 length equals 14 residues. V was clipped by 3 bases and J by 2 bases, with 12 bases between them.

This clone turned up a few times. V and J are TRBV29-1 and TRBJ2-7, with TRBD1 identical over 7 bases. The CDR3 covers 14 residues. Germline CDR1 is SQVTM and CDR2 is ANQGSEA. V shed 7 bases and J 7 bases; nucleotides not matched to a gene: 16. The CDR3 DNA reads TGCAGCGCCCTTGGAGTCACAGGGGTTTGGGAGCAGTACTTC. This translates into CSALGVTGVWEQYF.

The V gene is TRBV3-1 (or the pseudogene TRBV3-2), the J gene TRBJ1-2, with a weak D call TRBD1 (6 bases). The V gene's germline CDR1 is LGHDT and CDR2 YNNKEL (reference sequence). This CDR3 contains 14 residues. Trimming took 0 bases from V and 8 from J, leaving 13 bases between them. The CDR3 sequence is CASSQDRGAGGYTF. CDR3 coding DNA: TGTGCCAGCAGCCAAGATCGGGGGGCTGGAGGCTACACCTTC.

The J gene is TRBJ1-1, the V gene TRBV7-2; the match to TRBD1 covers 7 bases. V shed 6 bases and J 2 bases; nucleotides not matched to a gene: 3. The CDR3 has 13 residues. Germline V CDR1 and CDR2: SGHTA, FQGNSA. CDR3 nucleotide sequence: TGTGCCAGCAGATGGACAGGTAACACTGAAGCTTTCTTT. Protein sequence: CASRWTGNTEAFF.

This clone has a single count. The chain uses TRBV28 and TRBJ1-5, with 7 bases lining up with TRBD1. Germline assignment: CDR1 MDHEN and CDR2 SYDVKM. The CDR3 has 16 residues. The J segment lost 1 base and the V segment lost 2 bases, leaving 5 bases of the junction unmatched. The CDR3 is CASSLRTGLSNQPQHF. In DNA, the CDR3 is TGTGCCAGCAGTTTAAGGACAGGCTTGAGCAATCAGCCCCAGCATTTT.

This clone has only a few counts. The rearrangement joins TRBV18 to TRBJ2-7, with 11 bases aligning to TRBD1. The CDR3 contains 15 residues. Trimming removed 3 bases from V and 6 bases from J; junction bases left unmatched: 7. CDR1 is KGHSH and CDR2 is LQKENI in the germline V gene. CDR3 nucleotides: TGTGCCAGCTCACCTTCCGGGACAGGGGGAGGCGAGCAGTACTTC. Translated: CASSPSGTGGGEQYF.

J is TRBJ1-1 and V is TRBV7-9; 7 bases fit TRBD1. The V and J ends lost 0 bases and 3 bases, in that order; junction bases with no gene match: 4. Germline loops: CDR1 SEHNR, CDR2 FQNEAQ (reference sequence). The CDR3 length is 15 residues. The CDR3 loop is CASSLAPGGYTEAFF. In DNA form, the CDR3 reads TGTGCCAGCAGCTTAGCTCCAGGGGGATACACTGAAGCTTTCTTT.

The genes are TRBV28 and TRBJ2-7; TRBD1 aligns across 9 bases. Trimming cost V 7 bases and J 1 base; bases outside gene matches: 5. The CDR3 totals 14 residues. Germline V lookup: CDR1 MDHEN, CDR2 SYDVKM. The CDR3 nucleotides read TGTGCCAGCAACCCGGGACAGGGTTCCTACGAGCAGTACTTC. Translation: CASNPGQGSYEQYF.

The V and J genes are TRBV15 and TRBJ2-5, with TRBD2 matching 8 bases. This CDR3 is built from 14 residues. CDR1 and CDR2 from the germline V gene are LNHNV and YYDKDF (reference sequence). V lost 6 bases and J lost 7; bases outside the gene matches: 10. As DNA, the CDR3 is TGTGCCACCAGGAGCGGGGGAGTCTACGGGACCCAGTACTTC. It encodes CATRSGGVYGTQYF.

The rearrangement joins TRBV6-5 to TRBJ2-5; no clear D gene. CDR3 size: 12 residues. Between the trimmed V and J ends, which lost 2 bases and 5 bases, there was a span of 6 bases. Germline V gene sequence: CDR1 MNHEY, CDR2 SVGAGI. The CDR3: CASSYSRETQYF. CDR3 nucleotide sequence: TGTGCCAGCAGTTACAGTAGGGAGACCCAGTACTTC.

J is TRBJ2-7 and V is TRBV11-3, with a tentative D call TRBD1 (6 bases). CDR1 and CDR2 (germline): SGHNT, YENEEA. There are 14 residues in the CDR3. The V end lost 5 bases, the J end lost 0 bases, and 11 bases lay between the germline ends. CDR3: CASSRTASSYEQYF. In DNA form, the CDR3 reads TGTGCCAGCAGCCGGACAGCCAGCTCCTACGAGCAGTACTTC.

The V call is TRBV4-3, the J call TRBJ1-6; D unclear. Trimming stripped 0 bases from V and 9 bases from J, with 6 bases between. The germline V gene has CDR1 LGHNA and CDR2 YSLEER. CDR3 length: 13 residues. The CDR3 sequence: CASSQDIVSPLHF. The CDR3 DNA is TGCGCCAGCAGCCAAGATATCGTTTCACCCCTCCACTTT.

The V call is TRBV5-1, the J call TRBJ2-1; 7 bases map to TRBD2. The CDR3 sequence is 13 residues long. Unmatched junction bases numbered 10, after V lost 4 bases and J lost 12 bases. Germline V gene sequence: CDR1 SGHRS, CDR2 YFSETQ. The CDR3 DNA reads TGCGCCAGCAGCCCGGGACTACGGTTGGGGCAGTTCTTC. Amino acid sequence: CASSPGLRLGQFF.

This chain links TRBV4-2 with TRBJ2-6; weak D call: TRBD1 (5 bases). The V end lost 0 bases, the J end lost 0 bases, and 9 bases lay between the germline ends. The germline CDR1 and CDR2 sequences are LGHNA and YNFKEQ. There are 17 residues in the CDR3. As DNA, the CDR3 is TGTGCCAGCAGCCAAGATCGAGACAGCTCTGGGGCCAACGTCCTGACTTTC. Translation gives CASSQDRDSSGANVLTF.

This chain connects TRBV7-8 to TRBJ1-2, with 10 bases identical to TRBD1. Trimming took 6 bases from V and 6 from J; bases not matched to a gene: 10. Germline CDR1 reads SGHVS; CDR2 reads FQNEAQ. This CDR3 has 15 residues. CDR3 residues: CASSSTGTGEDGYTF. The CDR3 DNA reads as TGTGCCAGCAGTTCGACCGGGACAGGGGAGGATGGCTACACCTTC.

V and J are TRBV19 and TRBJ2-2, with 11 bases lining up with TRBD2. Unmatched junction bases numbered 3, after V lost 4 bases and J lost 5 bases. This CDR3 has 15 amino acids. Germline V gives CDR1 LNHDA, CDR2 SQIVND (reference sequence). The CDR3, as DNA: TGTGCCAGTAGTACTGGACTAGCGGGTACCGGGGAGCTGTTTTTT. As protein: CASSTGLAGTGELFF.

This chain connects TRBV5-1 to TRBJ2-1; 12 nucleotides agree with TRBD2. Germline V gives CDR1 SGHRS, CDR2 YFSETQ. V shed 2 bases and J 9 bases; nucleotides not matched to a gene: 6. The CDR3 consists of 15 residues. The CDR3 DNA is TGCGCCAGCAGCTTTAGACTAGCGGGAGCCGGTGAGCAGTTCTTC. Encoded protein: CASSFRLAGAGEQFF.